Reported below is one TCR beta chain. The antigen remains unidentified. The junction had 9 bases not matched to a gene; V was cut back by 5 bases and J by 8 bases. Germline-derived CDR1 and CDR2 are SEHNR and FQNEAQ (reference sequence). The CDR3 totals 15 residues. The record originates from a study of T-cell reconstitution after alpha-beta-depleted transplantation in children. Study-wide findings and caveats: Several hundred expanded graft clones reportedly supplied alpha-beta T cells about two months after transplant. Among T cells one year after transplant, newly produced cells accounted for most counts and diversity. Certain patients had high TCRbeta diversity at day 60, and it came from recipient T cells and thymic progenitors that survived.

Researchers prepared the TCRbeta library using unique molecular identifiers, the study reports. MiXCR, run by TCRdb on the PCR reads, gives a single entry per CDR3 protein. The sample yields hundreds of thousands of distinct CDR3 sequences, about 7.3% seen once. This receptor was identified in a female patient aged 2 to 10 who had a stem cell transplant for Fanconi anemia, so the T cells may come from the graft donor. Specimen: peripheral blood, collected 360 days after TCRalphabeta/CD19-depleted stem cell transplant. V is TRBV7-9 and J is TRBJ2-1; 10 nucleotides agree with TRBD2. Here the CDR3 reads CASSQSGGGYYEQFF. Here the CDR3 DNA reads TGTGCCAGCAGCCAAAGCGGGGGGGGATACTATGAGCAGTTCTTC.